Listed below are T cell receptor beta chains from one sample, sequenced in a study of blood T cells in healthy people across ages. Via MiXCR, TCRdb re-called the 5' RACE reads, giving one row per CDR3 protein. The sample has about 930,000 distinct CDR3 sequences, about 27% seen once. The sample was also reused in another study, on T cells of mothers and their children.

The source material was blood. All receptors come from a woman aged 40 to 50 in good health. CDR3s include the opening cysteine and the closing phenylalanine or tryptophan. Each record gives: V gene, D gene, clone size, J gene, CDR3 protein, CDR3 DNA. D genes are given only for firm matches. Some rows have no size entry. The others give once, few or many, or a class for an expanded clone.

v_call: TRBV7-2
d_call: NA
clone_size: NA
j_call: TRBJ2-1
cdr3_aa: CASSYDRGSYNEQFF
cdr3_nt: TGTGCCAGCAGCTACGACAGAGGCTCCTACAATGAGCAGTTCTTC

v_call: TRBV2
d_call: NA
clone_size: NA
j_call: TRBJ2-6
cdr3_aa: CASSGLQASGANVLTF
cdr3_nt: TGTGCCAGCAGTGGGTTACAGGCCTCTGGGGCCAACGTCCTGACTTTC

v_call: TRBV27
d_call: TRBD2
clone_size: NA
j_call: TRBJ2-7
cdr3_aa: CASSRRGSGGTYEQYF
cdr3_nt: TGTGCCAGCAGTCGCCGGGGTAGCGGGGGCACCTACGAGCAGTACTTC

v_call: TRBV7-2
d_call: TRBD1
clone_size: NA
j_call: TRBJ2-7
cdr3_aa: CASSLVGDSSYEQYF
cdr3_nt: TGTGCCAGCAGCTTAGTGGGGGACAGCTCCTACGAGCAGTACTTC

v_call: TRBV9
d_call: TRBD1
clone_size: NA
j_call: TRBJ1-1
cdr3_aa: CASSPRAGGNTEAFF
cdr3_nt: TGTGCCAGCAGCCCCCGGGCAGGGGGCAACACTGAAGCTTTCTTT

v_call: TRBV5-6
d_call: NA
clone_size: many
j_call: TRBJ2-1
cdr3_aa: CASSFLLDNEQFF
cdr3_nt: TGTGCCAGCAGCTTCCTTCTAGACAATGAGCAGTTCTTC

v_call: TRBV7-3
d_call: NA
clone_size: NA
j_call: TRBJ2-2
cdr3_aa: CASADGNTGELFF
cdr3_nt: TGTGCCAGCGCCGACGGGAACACCGGGGAGCTGTTTTTT

v_call: TRBV2
d_call: NA
clone_size: NA
j_call: TRBJ2-3
cdr3_aa: CASSVADTSTDTQYF
cdr3_nt: TGTGCCAGCAGTGTGGCTGACACTAGCACAGATACGCAGTATTTT

v_call: TRBV7-2
d_call: NA
clone_size: NA
j_call: TRBJ2-5
cdr3_aa: CASRPPGRETQYF
cdr3_nt: TGTGCCAGCAGACCGCCGGGGCGAGAGACCCAGTACTTC

v_call: TRBV24-1
d_call: TRBD2
clone_size: NA
j_call: TRBJ2-5
cdr3_aa: CATSGGTSPYQETQYF
cdr3_nt: TGTGCCACCAGTGGTGGGACTAGCCCGTACCAAGAGACCCAGTACTTC

v_call: TRBV5-6
d_call: NA
clone_size: NA
j_call: TRBJ1-5
cdr3_aa: CASSSRFGGNQPQHF
cdr3_nt: TGTGCCAGCAGCTCCCGATTTGGCGGCAATCAGCCCCAGCATTTT

v_call: TRBV7-8
d_call: NA
clone_size: NA
j_call: TRBJ2-7
cdr3_aa: CASSAGRGFSYEQYF
cdr3_nt: TGTGCCAGCAGCGCCGGTCGGGGCTTCTCCTACGAGCAGTACTTC

v_call: TRBV6-5
d_call: NA
clone_size: NA
j_call: TRBJ2-7
cdr3_aa: CASSYSGWGPSYEQYF
cdr3_nt: TGTGCCAGCAGTTACTCGGGGTGGGGGCCCTCCTACGAGCAGTACTTC

v_call: TRBV5-1
d_call: NA
clone_size: few
j_call: TRBJ1-1
cdr3_aa: CASSPQGTAEAFF
cdr3_nt: TGCGCCAGCAGCCCTCAAGGGACGGCAGAAGCTTTCTTT

v_call: TRBV5-1
d_call: NA
clone_size: NA
j_call: TRBJ1-2
cdr3_aa: CASSFTSDYGYTF
cdr3_nt: TGCGCCAGCAGCTTTACATCGGACTATGGCTACACCTTC

v_call: TRBV5-1
d_call: TRBD2
clone_size: many
j_call: TRBJ2-3
cdr3_aa: CASSGLAGGAPDTQYF
cdr3_nt: TGCGCCAGCAGCGGACTAGCGGGGGGGGCCCCAGATACGCAGTATTTT

v_call: TRBV20-1
d_call: TRBD2
clone_size: NA
j_call: TRBJ2-3
cdr3_aa: CSAPTSGGADTQYF
cdr3_nt: TGCAGTGCCCCGACTAGCGGGGGGGCCGATACGCAGTATTTT

v_call: TRBV7-9
d_call: TRBD1
clone_size: many
j_call: TRBJ2-7
cdr3_aa: CASSSRDRGLYEQYF
cdr3_nt: TGTGCCAGCAGCTCCCGGGACAGGGGTCTCTACGAGCAGTACTTC

v_call: TRBV20-1
d_call: NA
clone_size: many
j_call: TRBJ2-3
cdr3_aa: CSARLDEISTDTQYF
cdr3_nt: TGCAGTGCCAGACTAGACGAAATTAGCACAGATACGCAGTATTTT

v_call: TRBV15
d_call: NA
clone_size: NA
j_call: TRBJ2-1
cdr3_aa: CATSQRTAPIVQFF
cdr3_nt: TGTGCCACCAGCCAACGGACTGCCCCGATAGTGCAGTTCTTC

v_call: TRBV18
d_call: NA
clone_size: many
j_call: TRBJ2-1
cdr3_aa: CASSQGQYNEQFF
cdr3_nt: TGTGCCAGCTCCCAAGGACAGTACAATGAGCAGTTCTTC

v_call: TRBV21-1
d_call: NA
clone_size: NA
j_call: TRBJ2-1
cdr3_aa: CASSTADIADLNEQFF
cdr3_nt: TGTGCCAGCAGCACCGCCGACATCGCGGACCTCAATGAGCAGTTCTTC

v_call: TRBV3-1
d_call: NA
clone_size: NA
j_call: TRBJ2-5
cdr3_aa: CAGSLRGPSGETQYF
cdr3_nt: TGTGCCGGCAGTCTCAGAGGGCCCTCCGGAGAGACCCAGTACTTC

v_call: TRBV2
d_call: NA
clone_size: NA
j_call: TRBJ2-2
cdr3_aa: CASTSDRPASTGELFF
cdr3_nt: TGTGCCAGCACTTCCGACAGGCCCGCCAGCACCGGGGAGCTGTTTTTT

v_call: TRBV5-1
d_call: NA
clone_size: few
j_call: TRBJ2-7
cdr3_aa: CASRFLGQGSYEQYF
cdr3_nt: TGCGCCAGCAGGTTTTTAGGGCAGGGGAGCTACGAGCAGTACTTC

v_call: TRBV28
d_call: NA
clone_size: NA
j_call: TRBJ1-2
cdr3_aa: CASSLSRGEGYTF
cdr3_nt: TGTGCCAGCAGTTTATCGAGGGGGGAGGGCTACACCTTC

v_call: TRBV6-5
d_call: TRBD1
clone_size: NA
j_call: TRBJ2-3
cdr3_aa: CASSYSRTGATDTQYF
cdr3_nt: TGTGCCAGCAGTTACTCTAGGACAGGGGCGACAGATACGCAGTATTTT

v_call: TRBV20-1
d_call: NA
clone_size: NA
j_call: TRBJ1-2
cdr3_aa: CSASPEGVYGYTF
cdr3_nt: TGCAGTGCTAGTCCCGAGGGCGTGTATGGCTACACCTTC

v_call: TRBV3-1
d_call: NA
clone_size: NA
j_call: TRBJ2-7
cdr3_aa: CASSQMERYEQYF
cdr3_nt: TGTGCCAGCAGCCAGATGGAGAGATACGAGCAGTACTTC

v_call: TRBV28
d_call: TRBD1
clone_size: NA
j_call: TRBJ1-5
cdr3_aa: CASSSGQGSYQPQHF
cdr3_nt: TGTGCCAGCAGTTCCGGACAGGGGAGTTATCAGCCCCAGCATTTT

v_call: TRBV3-1
d_call: TRBD1
clone_size: NA
j_call: TRBJ1-1
cdr3_aa: CASSQPSGQGLTEAFF
cdr3_nt: TGTGCCAGCAGCCAACCCTCGGGACAGGGTCTCACTGAAGCTTTCTTT

v_call: TRBV5-1
d_call: TRBD1
clone_size: NA
j_call: TRBJ1-2
cdr3_aa: CASSLQQGAEYGYTF
cdr3_nt: TGCGCCAGCAGCCTACAACAGGGGGCTGAGTATGGCTACACCTTC

v_call: TRBV6-5
d_call: TRBD2
clone_size: few
j_call: TRBJ2-2
cdr3_aa: CASMAGGPWTGELFF
cdr3_nt: TGTGCCAGCATGGCGGGGGGGCCATGGACCGGGGAGCTGTTTTTT

v_call: TRBV5-5
d_call: NA
clone_size: NA
j_call: TRBJ2-2
cdr3_aa: CASSFGWSANTGELFF
cdr3_nt: TGTGCCAGCAGCTTCGGGTGGTCCGCGAACACCGGGGAGCTGTTTTTT

v_call: TRBV2
d_call: TRBD1
clone_size: NA
j_call: TRBJ1-2
cdr3_aa: CASGTGTGVDGYTF
cdr3_nt: TGTGCCAGCGGGACCGGGACAGGGGTGGATGGCTACACCTTC

v_call: TRBV5-1
d_call: NA
clone_size: NA
j_call: TRBJ1-4
cdr3_aa: CASSQGYRDEKLFF
cdr3_nt: TGCGCCAGCAGCCAAGGATACCGAGATGAAAAACTGTTTTTT

v_call: TRBV7-3
d_call: NA
clone_size: NA
j_call: TRBJ2-7
cdr3_aa: CASSLTAQDYYEQYF
cdr3_nt: TGTGCCAGCAGCTTAACTGCCCAGGATTACTACGAGCAGTACTTC

v_call: TRBV5-1
d_call: NA
clone_size: few
j_call: TRBJ1-1
cdr3_aa: CASSLGADFYTEAFF
cdr3_nt: TGCGCCAGCAGCTTGGGAGCGGACTTCTACACTGAAGCTTTCTTT

v_call: TRBV6-6
d_call: NA
clone_size: many
j_call: TRBJ2-7
cdr3_aa: CASSYSSYLQGSYEQYF
cdr3_nt: TGTGCCAGCAGTTACTCATCTTACCTACAGGGCTCCTACGAGCAGTACTTC

v_call: TRBV20-1
d_call: NA
clone_size: NA
j_call: TRBJ1-1
cdr3_aa: CSPVRTLILPEAFF
cdr3_nt: TGCAGTCCGGTACGGACCCTGATTTTACCTGAAGCTTTCTTT

v_call: TRBV11-2
d_call: TRBD1
clone_size: few
j_call: TRBJ2-7
cdr3_aa: CASSSQLPGQSSSYEQYF
cdr3_nt: TGTGCCAGCAGCTCTCAACTTCCGGGACAGAGCAGCTCCTACGAGCAGTACTTC

v_call: TRBV6-4
d_call: NA
clone_size: few
j_call: TRBJ1-2
cdr3_aa: CASSPSGSGYGYTF
cdr3_nt: TGTGCCAGCAGTCCTTCGGGGTCGGGTTATGGCTACACCTTC

v_call: TRBV12-3/TRBV12-4
d_call: NA
clone_size: NA
j_call: TRBJ1-1
cdr3_aa: CASSRRTGSRAIRAFF
cdr3_nt: TGTGCCAGCAGTCGACGCACAGGGAGCCGGGCGATCCGCGCTTTCTTT

v_call: TRBV5-1
d_call: NA
clone_size: NA
j_call: TRBJ1-1
cdr3_aa: CASSRSTSLNTEAFF
cdr3_nt: TGCGCCAGCAGCCGCTCAACATCATTGAACACTGAAGCTTTCTTT

v_call: TRBV7-2
d_call: TRBD2
clone_size: NA
j_call: TRBJ2-1
cdr3_aa: CASSKSPSGRANEQFF
cdr3_nt: TGTGCCAGCAGCAAAAGTCCTAGCGGGAGGGCCAATGAGCAGTTCTTC

v_call: TRBV11-2
d_call: TRBD2
clone_size: many
j_call: TRBJ2-1
cdr3_aa: CASSPSGGANEQFF
cdr3_nt: TGTGCCAGCAGCCCCTCCGGGGGGGCGAATGAGCAGTTCTTC